This TCR beta chain was retrieved from a study of CD4 and CD8 cells across lung adenocarcinoma regions. Samples came from patients with localized non-small cell lung adenocarcinoma. The CDR3 covers 13 residues. Germline V gene sequence: CDR1 MNHEY, CDR2 SVGEGT. V was pared by 2 bases and J by 8 bases, with 10 bases between. One entry per CDR3 protein results from TCRdb running MiXCR on the PCR reads. The table records almost 7,000 distinct CDR3 sequences, approximately 54% of them present only once. The sequence was collected from a male donor with lung adenocarcinoma. The CD4 and CD8 labels of this study may be unreliable. Material for sequencing was CD8+ T cells from the center of a lung tumor. The chain combines TRBV6-2 or TRBV6-3 with TRBJ2-1; no clear D gene. CDR3 nucleotide sequence: TGTGCCAGCAGTTACCTGCCCGCCGATGAGCAGTTCTTC. Translating it yields CASSYLPADEQFF.